This T cell receptor (beta chain) was documented in a study of regulatory T cells in long-lasting Graves disease. As to time point: newly diagnosed GD, antithyroid drugs for less than 3 months. PBMC RNA was the source of the TCR library. In germline, CDR1 is LNHDA, CDR2 SQIVND (reference sequence). With 1 base removed from V and 8 bases from J, the gap between germline ends came to 9 bases. The CDR3 is made up of 13 amino acids. Combining iRepertoire HTBI primers with Arm-PCR of CDR3 regions, the authors built TCR beta libraries. TCRdb itself ran the multiplex PCR reads through MiXCR, one entry per CDR3 protein. The repertoire holds around 470,000 distinct CDR3 sequences, approximately 14% seen once, with around a sixth in the top ten. The same sample was also studied in work on T cells in Graves' hyperthyroidism and ophthalmopathy.

The chain uses TRBV19 and TRBJ2-1; D gene uncertain. The clonotype originates from a woman in her 50s with Graves disease. Sample: peripheral blood mononuclear cells (PBMCs), taken at new diagnosis, from a patient treated with antithyroid drugs. For the CDR3, the DNA is TGTGCCAGTAGTATAGGCTCCCGTGATGAGCAGTTCTTC. Its protein is CASSIGSRDEQFF.